This T cell receptor beta chain was captured by sequencing in a study of cytomegalovirus exposure and HLA in healthy donors. Whole-study context: About 80 million unique TCRs, all from HLA-typed donors, were included in an early release of the data. Clustering assigned roughly 81% of the approximately 400 genotyped donors to the Caucasian-associated ancestry cluster.

Germline-derived CDR1 and CDR2 are SGHNT and YYREEE (reference sequence). The CDR3 loop spans 16 amino acids. The J segment lost 6 bases and the V segment lost 4 bases, leaving 8 bases of the junction unmatched. The PCR was carried out with 60 Vbeta primers and 13 Jbeta primers. Profiled with immunoSEQ multiplex PCR; TCRdb holds only in-frame clones, not every one. The table includes about 61,000 clones, roughly 90% detected once. Study-wide results and caveats: In vitro assays verified that a few CMV-associated chains recognized CMV antigens specifically. Common viral pathogens were later found to be apparently linked to several of the most significant clusters.

As for this clone: What it binds is unknown.

The sequenced material came from PBMCs. V is TRBV5-4 and J is TRBJ2-3; 13 nucleotides line up with TRBD2. This TCR was sampled from a man aged 25 to 45 in good health and CMV-seropositive. The CDR3 DNA reads TGTGCCAGCAGCCCACAGCCGACTAGCGGGGGGGATACGCAGTATTTT. Protein product: CASSPQPTSGGDTQYF.